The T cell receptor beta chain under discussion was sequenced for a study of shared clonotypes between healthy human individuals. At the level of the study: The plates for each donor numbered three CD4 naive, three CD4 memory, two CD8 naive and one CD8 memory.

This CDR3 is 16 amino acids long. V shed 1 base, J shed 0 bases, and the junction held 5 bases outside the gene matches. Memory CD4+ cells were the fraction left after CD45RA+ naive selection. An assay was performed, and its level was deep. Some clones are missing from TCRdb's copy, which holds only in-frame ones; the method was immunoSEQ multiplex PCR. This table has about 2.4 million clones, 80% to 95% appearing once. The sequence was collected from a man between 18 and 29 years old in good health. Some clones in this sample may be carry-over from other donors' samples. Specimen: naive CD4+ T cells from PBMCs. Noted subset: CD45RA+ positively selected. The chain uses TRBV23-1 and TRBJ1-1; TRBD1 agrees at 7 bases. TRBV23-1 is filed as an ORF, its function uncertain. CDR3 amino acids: CASSQWGQLMNTEAFF. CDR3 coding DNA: TGCGCCAGCAGTCAATGGGGACAGCTCATGAACACTGAAGCTTTCTTT.